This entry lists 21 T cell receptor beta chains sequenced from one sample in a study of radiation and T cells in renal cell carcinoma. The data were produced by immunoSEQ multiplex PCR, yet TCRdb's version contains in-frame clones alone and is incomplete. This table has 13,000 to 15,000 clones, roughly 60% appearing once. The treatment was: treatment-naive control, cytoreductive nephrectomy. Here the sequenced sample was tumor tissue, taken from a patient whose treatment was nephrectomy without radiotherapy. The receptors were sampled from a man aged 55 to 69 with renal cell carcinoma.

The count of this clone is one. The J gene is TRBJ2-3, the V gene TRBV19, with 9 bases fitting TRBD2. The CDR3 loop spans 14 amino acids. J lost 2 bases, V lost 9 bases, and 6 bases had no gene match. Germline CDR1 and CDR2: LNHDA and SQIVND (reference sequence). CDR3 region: CASQRGDFTDTQYF. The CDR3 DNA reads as TGTGCCAGCCAGCGGGGGGATTTCACAGATACGCAGTATTTT.

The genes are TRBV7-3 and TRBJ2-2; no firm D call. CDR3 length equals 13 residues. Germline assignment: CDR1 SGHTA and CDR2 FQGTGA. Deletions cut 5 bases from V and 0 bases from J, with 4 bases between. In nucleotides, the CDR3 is TGTGCCAGCAGCGGGGCGAACACCGGGGAGCTGTTTTTT. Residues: CASSGANTGELFF.

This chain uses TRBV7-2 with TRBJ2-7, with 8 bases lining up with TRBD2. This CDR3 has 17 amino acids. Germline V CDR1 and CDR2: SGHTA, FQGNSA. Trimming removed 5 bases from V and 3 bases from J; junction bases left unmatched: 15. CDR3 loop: CASSPGGGLGRGYEQYF. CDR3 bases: TGTGCCAGCAGCCCCGGCGGGGGTCTCGGGAGGGGCTACGAGCAGTACTTC. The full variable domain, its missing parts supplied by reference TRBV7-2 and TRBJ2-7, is GAGVSQSPSNKVTEKGKDVELRCDPISGHTALYWYRQSLGQGLEFLIYFQGNSAPDKSGLPSDRFSAERTGGSVSTLTIQRTQQEDSAVYLCASSPGGGLGRGYEQYFGPGTRLTVT.

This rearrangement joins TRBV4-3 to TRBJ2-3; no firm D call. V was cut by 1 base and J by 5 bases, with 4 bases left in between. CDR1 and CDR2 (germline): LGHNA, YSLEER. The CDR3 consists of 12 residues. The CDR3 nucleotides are TGCGCCAGCAGCCAAGTCGGAGATACGCAGTATTTT. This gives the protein CASSQVGDTQYF.

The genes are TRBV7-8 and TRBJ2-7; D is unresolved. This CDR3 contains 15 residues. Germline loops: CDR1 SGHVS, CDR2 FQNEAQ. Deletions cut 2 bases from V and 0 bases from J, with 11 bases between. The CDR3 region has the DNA TGTGCCAGCAGCTTAAGTACGGGCCCCTCCTACGAGCAGTACTTC. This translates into CASSLSTGPSYEQYF. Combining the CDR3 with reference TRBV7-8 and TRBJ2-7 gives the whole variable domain GAGVSQSPRYKVAKRGQDVALRCDPISGHVSLFWYQQALGQGPEFLTYFQNEAQLDKSGLPSDRFFAERPEGSVSTLKIQRTQQEDSAVYLCASSLSTGPSYEQYFGPGTRLTVT.

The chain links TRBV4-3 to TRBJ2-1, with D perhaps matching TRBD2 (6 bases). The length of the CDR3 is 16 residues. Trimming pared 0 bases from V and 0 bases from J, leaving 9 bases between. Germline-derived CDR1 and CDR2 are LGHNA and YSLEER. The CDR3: CASSQELAYSYNEQFF. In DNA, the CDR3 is TGCGCCAGCAGCCAAGAACTAGCCTACTCCTACAATGAGCAGTTCTTC.

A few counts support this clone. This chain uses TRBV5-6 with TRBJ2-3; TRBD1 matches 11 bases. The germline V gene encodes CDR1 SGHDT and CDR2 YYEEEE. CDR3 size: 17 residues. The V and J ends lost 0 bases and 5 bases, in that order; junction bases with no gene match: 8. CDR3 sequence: CASSLATGTGGLDTQYF. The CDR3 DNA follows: TGTGCCAGCAGCTTGGCTACCGGGACAGGGGGGTTAGATACGCAGTATTTT.

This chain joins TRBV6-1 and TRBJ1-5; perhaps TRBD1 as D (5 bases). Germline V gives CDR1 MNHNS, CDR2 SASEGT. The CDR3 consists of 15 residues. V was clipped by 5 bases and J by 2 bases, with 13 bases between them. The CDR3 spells CASSISGGGNQPQHF. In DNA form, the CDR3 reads TGTGCCAGCAGTATCTCGGGGGGAGGCAATCAGCCCCAGCATTTT.

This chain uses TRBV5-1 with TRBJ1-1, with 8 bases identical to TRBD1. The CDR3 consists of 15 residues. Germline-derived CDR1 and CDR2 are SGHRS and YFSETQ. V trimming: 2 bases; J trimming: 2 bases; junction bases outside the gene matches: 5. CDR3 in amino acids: CASSFPDRENTEAFF. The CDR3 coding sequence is TGCGCCAGCAGCTTCCCGGACAGGGAAAACACTGAAGCTTTCTTT.

CDR3 coding DNA: TGTGCCAGCAGCCGCAGGGAAACTAATGAAAAACTGTTTTTT. Its protein product is CASSRRETNEKLFF. The rearrangement uses TRBV7-9 and TRBJ1-4; D may be TRBD1 (5 bases). The CDR3 spans 14 residues. Trimming shortened V by 5 bases and J by 1 base, and 8 bases separated the two germline ends. Germline CDR1 reads SEHNR; CDR2 reads FQNEAQ (reference sequence).

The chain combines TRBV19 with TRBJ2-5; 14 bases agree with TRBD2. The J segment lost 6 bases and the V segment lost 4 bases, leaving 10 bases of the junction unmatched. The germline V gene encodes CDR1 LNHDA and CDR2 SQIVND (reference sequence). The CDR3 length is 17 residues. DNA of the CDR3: TGTGCCAGTAGTAAGCGATACGGGACTAGCGGGGGAAAGACCCAGTACTTC. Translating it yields CASSKRYGTSGGKTQYF.

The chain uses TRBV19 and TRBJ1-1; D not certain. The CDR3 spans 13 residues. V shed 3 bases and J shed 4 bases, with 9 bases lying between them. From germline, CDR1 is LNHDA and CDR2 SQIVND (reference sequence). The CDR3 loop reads CASSIGFSTEAFF. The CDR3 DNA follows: TGTGCCAGTAGTATCGGGTTCTCCACTGAAGCTTTCTTT.

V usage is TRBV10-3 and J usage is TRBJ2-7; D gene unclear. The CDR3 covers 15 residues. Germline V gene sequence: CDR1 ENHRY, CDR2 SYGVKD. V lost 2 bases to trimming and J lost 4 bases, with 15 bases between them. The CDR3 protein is CAISEGSAVGYEQYF. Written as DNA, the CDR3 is TGTGCCATCAGTGAGGGCTCTGCTGTAGGATACGAGCAGTACTTC.

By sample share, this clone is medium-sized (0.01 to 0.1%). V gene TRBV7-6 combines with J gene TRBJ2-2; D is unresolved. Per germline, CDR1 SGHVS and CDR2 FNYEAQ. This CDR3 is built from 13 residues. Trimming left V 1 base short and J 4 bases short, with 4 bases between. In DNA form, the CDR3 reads TGTGCCAGCAGCTTAGTCTCCACCGGGGAGCTGTTTTTT. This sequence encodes CASSLVSTGELFF.

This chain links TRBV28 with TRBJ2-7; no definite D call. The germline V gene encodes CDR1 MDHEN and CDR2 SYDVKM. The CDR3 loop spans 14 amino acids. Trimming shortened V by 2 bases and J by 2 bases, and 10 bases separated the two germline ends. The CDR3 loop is CASSLVEVPYEQYF. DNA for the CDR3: TGTGCCAGCAGTTTAGTAGAGGTACCCTACGAGCAGTACTTC.

CDR3 sequence: CASSPLGGRVNTGELFF. The CDR3, as DNA: TGCGCCAGCAGCCCCTTGGGTGGAAGGGTGAACACCGGGGAGCTGTTTTTT. The gene calls are TRBV4-1 and TRBJ2-2; the D is unclear. This CDR3 has 17 residues. Germline V gene data show CDR1 as MGHRA and CDR2 as YSYEKL. V was clipped by 4 bases and J by 1 base, with 16 bases between them.

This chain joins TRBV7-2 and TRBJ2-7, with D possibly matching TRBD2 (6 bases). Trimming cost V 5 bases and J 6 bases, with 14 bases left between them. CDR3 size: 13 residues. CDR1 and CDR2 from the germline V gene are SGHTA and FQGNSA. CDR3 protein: CASSRGIPGEQYF. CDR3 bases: TGTGCCAGCAGCCGGGGGATTCCGGGCGAGCAGTACTTC.

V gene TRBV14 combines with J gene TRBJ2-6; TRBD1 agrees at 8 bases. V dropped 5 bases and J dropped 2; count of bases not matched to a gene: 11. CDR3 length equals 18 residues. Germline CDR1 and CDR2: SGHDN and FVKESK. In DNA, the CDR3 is TGTGCCAGCAGCTTACGGACAGGGAACCCCCCTGGGGCCAACGTCCTGACTTTC. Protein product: CASSLRTGNPPGANVLTF.

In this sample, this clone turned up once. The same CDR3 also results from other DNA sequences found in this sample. The CDR3 here is CASSLGLAGGSTDTQYF. The CDR3 DNA is TGTGCCAGCAGCTTAGGACTAGCGGGGGGGAGCACAGATACGCAGTATTTT. This rearrangement joins TRBV13 to TRBJ2-3; 13 nucleotides align to TRBD2. Trimming at V came to 0 bases and at J to 0 bases, leaving 0 bases not matched to a gene. Germline CDR1 PRHDT, CDR2 FYEKMQ (reference sequence). The CDR3 is 17 residues long. Drawing the rest from reference TRBV13 and TRBJ2-3, the complete variable domain is AAGVIQSPRHLIKEKRETATLKCYPIPRHDTVYWYQQGPGQDPQFLISFYEKMQSDKGSIPDRFSAQQFSDYHSELNMSSLELGDSALYFCASSLGLAGGSTDTQYFGPGTRLTVL.

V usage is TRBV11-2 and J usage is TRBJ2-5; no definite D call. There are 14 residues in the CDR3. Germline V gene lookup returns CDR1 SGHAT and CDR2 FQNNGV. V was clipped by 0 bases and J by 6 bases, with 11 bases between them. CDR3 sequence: CASSLDIVEQTQYF. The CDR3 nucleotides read TGTGCCAGCAGCTTAGATATAGTCGAACAGACCCAGTACTTC.

The CDR3 here is CASSVAEGWAYEQYF. CDR3 in DNA: TGTGCCAGCAGCGTAGCTGAGGGTTGGGCCTACGAGCAGTACTTC. The chain links TRBV9 to TRBJ2-7; TRBD2 might be the D (5 bases). V lost 0 bases and J lost 2, with 12 bases in between. The CDR3 covers 15 residues. CDR1 and CDR2 (germline): SGDLS, YYNGEE.